In its sample, the clone carrying this T cell receptor beta chain was seen a few times. Its antigen is not identified. The data belong to a study of spatial heterogeneity in lung cancer. For the study at large: Mean representation of each unique TCR and UMI combination in the raw reads exceeded nine occurrences.

TCRdb re-called the 5' RACE reads with MiXCR, one entry per CDR3 protein. The sample yields 50,000 to 65,000 distinct CDR3 sequences, about 8% seen once. Whole-study findings and limits: Tumor TCRs that were ubiquitous and expanded showed up in blood more at resection than follow-up.

CDR1 SGHTA and CDR2 FQGNSA come from the germline V gene. J gave up 3 bases and V 5 bases, and 6 bases lay outside the gene matches. This CDR3 comprises 15 residues. The time point is: sample taken at primary tumor resection. Unsorted whole RNA from tumor, nontumor lung or frozen PBMC underwent sequencing. Donors were 72 untreated early-stage non-small cell lung cancer patients. This receptor was identified in a female donor with early-stage non-small cell lung cancer. Sequenced material: PBMCs, taken at surgery. The V and J genes are TRBV7-2 and TRBJ2-2; 7 positions match TRBD1. The CDR3 is CASSAGTAYTGELFF. The CDR3 DNA sequence: TGTGCCAGCAGCGCAGGGACAGCATACACCGGGGAGCTGTTTTTT. Using reference TRBV7-2 and TRBJ2-2 for the parts outside the CDR3, the full variable domain is GAGVSQSPSNKVTEKGKDVELRCDPISGHTALYWYRQSLGQGLEFLIYFQGNSAPDKSGLPSDRFSAERTGGSVSTLTIQRTQQEDSAVYLCASSAGTAYTGELFFGEGSRLTVL.